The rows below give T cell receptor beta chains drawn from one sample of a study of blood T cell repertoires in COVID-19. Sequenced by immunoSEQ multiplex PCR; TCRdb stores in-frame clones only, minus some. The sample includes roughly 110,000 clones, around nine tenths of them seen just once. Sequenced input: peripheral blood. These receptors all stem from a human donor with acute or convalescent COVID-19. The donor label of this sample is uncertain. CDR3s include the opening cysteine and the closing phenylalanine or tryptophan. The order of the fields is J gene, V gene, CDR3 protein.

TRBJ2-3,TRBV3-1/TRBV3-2,CASSQHTSPQGTQYF
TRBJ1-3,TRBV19,CASSESSGNTIYF
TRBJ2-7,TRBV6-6,CASMAEGLYEQYF
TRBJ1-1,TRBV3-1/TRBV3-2,CASSQVQGPNTEAFF
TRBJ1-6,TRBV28,CASSSLTGWSNSPLHF
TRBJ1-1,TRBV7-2,CASSLVPGWGTEAFF
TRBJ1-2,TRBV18,CASSYSTSTGPGDYGYTF
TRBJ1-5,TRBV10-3,CAISELGGGGNQPQHF
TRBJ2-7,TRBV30,CAWSPSGGAYEQYF
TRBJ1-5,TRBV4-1,CASSQNRDQPQHF
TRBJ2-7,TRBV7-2,CASSSLRRSGRAYEQYF
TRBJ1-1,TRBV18,CASSPPGQANTEAFF
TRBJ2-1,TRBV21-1,CASSKGAGGPNNEQFF
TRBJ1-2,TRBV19,CASSKAGTGGHGYTF
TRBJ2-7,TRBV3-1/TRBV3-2,CASSPFGGGTYEQYF
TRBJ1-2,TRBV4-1,CASSQEGGDYGYTF
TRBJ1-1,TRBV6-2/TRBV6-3,CASSLLRGGVGNTEAFF
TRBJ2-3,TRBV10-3,CAISESGLAGADTQYF
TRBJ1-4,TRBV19,CASSIPPTNEKLFF
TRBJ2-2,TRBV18,CASSPPFGSGELFF
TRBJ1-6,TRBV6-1,CASSDRFTLHF
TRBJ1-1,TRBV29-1,CSADRGSTWSTEAFF
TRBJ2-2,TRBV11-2,CASKGPNTGELFF
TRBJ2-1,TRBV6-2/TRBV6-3,CASSQTSGAYNEQFF
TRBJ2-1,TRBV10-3,CAISEGSFASYNEQFF
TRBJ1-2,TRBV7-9,CASSSPGLGYGYTF
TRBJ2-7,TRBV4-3,CASSQDRTYEQYF
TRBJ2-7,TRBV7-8,CASSPDLAGAHEQYF
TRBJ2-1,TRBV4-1,CASSQDSGRAGYNEQFF
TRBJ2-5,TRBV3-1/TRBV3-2,CASIELSGDQETQYF
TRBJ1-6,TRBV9,CASSEYPGGGYNSPLHF
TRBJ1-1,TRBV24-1,CATSDSKRGSTEAFF
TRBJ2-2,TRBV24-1,CATSDSGLAGFANTGELFF
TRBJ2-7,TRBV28,CASSRDRVFYEQYF
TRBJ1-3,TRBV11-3,CASSLHRSSGNTIYF
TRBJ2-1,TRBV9,CASSLSGTSYNEQFF
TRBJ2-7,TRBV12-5,CASGHGHTYEQYF
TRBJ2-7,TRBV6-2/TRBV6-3,CASSYSGQARPYEQYF
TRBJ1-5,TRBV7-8,CASSLGRQGRRNQPQHF
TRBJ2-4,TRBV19,CARGYREAKNIQYF
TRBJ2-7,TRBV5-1,CASSLHGDNTYEQYF
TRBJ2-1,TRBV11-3,CASSLVQGGIYNEQFF
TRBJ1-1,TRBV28,CASSPLGQGATEAFF
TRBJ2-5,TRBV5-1,CASSSSQETQYF
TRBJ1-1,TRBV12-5,CASGFHPGRVNTEAFF
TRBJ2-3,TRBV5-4,CASSRGLAGGTDTQYF
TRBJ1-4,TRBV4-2,CASSQAGMTNEKLFF
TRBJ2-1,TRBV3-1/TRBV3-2,CASSQDATGPNEQFF
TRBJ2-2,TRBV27,CASSFRGTGGTGELFF
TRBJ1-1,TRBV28,CASSFGGMNTEAFF
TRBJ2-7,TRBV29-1,CSVEDETGSYEQYF
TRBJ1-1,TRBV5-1,CASSLRGTEAFF
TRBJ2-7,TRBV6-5,CASSWTAGLTYEQYF
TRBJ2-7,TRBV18,CASSTQGRAYEQYF
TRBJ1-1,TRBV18,CASSPYRENTEAFF
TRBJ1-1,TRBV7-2,CASSLATGDTEAFF